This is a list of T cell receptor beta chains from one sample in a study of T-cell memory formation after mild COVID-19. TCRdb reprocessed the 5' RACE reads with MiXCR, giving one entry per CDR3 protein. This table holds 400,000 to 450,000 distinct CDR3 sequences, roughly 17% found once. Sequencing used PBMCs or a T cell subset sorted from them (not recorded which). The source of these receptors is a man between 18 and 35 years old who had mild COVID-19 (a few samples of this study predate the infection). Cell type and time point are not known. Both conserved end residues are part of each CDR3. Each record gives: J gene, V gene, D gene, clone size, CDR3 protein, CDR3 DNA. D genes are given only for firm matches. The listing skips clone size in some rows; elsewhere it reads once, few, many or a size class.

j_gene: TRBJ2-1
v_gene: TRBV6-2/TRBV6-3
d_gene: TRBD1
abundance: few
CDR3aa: CASSPDRDYNEQFF
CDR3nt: TGTGCCAGCAGCCCGGACAGGGATTACAATGAGCAGTTCTTC

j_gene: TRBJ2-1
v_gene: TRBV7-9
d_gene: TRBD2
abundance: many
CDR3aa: CASSPTSGGPDEQFF
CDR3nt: TGTGCCAGCAGCCCGACTAGCGGGGGGCCGGATGAGCAGTTCTTC

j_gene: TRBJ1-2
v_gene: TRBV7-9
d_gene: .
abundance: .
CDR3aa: CASTPRGGVGYGYTF
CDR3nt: TGTGCCAGCACCCCAAGGGGCGGGGTCGGCTATGGCTACACCTTC

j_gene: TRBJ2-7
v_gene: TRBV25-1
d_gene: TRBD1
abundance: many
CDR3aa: CASSEGNRGVYEQYF
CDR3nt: TGTGCCAGCAGTGAAGGTAACAGGGGGGTGTACGAGCAGTACTTC

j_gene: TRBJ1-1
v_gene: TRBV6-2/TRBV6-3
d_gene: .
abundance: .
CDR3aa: CASSTGYTEAFF
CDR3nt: TGTGCCAGCAGCACCGGGTATACTGAAGCTTTCTTT

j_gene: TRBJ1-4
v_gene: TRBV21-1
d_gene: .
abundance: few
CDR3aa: CASSKGNRGPVTGNLGGEKLFF
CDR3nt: TGTGCCAGCAGCAAAGGGAATCGAGGCCCCGTGACAGGAAACCTCGGGGGTGAAAAACTGTTTTTT

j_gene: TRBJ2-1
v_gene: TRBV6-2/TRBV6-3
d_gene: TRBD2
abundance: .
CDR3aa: CASSHPVTSGGHSEQFF
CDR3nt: TGTGCCAGCAGCCATCCGGTGACTAGCGGGGGGCATAGTGAGCAGTTCTTC

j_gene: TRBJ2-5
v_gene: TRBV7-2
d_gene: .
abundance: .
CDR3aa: CASSFIPPETQYF
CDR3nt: TGTGCCAGCAGTTTTATCCCCCCGGAGACCCAGTACTTC

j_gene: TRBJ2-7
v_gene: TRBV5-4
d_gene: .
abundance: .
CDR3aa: CASSLESGYEQYF
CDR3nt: TGTGCCAGCAGCTTGGAGTCCGGGTACGAGCAGTACTTC

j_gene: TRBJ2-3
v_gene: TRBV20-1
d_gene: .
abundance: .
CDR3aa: CSASHSPSSDTQYF
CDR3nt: TGCAGTGCTAGCCACTCGCCTAGCTCTGATACGCAGTATTTT